This TCR beta chain appears in the sequencing data of a study of PD-1 and CTLA-4 blockade in melanoma. Only in-frame clones appear in the TCRdb table, and some are missing; sequencing was by immunoSEQ multiplex PCR. The table has around 31,000 clones, 75% to 95% seen once. This clone came up once. The receptor was derived from a human donor with melanoma. This specimen consisted of CD8+ T cells from peripheral blood, obtained from a patient given anti-PD-1 treatment.

CDR3 residues: CASSHGPRGSYEQFF. The CDR3 DNA sequence: TGTGCCAGCAGCCACGGCCCGAGGGGGAGCTATGAGCAGTTCTTC. The rearrangement uses TRBV7-2 and TRBJ2-1, with D tentatively TRBD1 (6 bases). Germline V gene sequence: CDR1 SGHTA, CDR2 FQGNSA. The CDR3 is 15 amino acids. The V end was cut by 5 bases, the J end by 8 bases, with 19 bases between. Combining the CDR3 with reference TRBV7-2 and TRBJ2-1 gives the whole variable domain GAGVSQSPSNKVTEKGKDVELRCDPISGHTALYWYRQSLGQGLEFLIYFQGNSAPDKSGLPSDRFSAERTGGSVSTLTIQRTQQEDSAVYLCASSHGPRGSYEQFFGPGTRLTVL.